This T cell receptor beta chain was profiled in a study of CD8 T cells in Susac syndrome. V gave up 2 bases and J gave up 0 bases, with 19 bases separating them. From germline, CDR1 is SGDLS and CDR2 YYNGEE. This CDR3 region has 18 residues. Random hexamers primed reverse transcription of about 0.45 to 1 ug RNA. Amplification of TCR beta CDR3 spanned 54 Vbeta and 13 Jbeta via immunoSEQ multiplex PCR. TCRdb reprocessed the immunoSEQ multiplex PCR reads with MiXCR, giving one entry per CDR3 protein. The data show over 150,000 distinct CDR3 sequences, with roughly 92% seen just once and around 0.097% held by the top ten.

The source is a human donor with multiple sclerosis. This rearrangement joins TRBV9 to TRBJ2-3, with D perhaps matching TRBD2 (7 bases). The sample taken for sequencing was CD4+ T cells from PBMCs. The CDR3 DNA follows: TGTGCCAGCAGCGTGGGGGGGGCTAGCGGAACTAGCACAGATACGCAGTATTTT. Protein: CASSVGGASGTSTDTQYF.